A single sample gave rise to the 30 T cell receptor beta chains below, sequenced in a study of shared clonotypes between healthy human individuals. Naive CD8 isolation took CD45RO-negative cells positively selected for CCR7 and excluded terminally differentiated effector memory CD45RA+ cells. Here immunoSEQ multiplex PCR was the method, and the copy in TCRdb shows in-frame clones only, minus some. The sample yields hundreds of thousands of clones, 95% to 96% seen once. Sequenced input: naive CD8+ T cells sorted from blood. Source of these receptors: a woman in her thirties in good health.

This clone has a single count. The chain carries TRBV7-9 and TRBJ2-7, with 8 bases identical to TRBD2. Germline V gene sequence: CDR1 SEHNR, CDR2 FQNEAQ (reference sequence). V was clipped by 5 bases and J by 3 bases; unmatched bases: 15. This CDR3 is 17 amino acids long. DNA of the CDR3: TGTGCCAGCAGCCCAAGCCCGCGGACTAGCCGGGACTACGAGCAGTACTTC. Encoded protein: CASSPSPRTSRDYEQYF.

The chain combines TRBV19 with TRBJ2-3; no firm D call. The CDR3 runs to 11 residues. Trimming left V 4 bases short and J 6 bases short, with 5 bases between. From germline, CDR1 is LNHDA and CDR2 SQIVND (reference sequence). CDR3 in amino acids: CASSTLDTQYF. Here the CDR3 DNA reads TGTGCCAGTAGTACCTTGGATACGCAGTATTTT.

The sample holds a few counts of this clone. The rearrangement joins TRBV2 to TRBJ1-1, with D perhaps matching TRBD1 (6 bases). V was pared by 4 bases and J by 2 bases, with 11 bases between. The CDR3 runs 14 residues. Per germline, CDR1 SNHLY and CDR2 FYNNEI. In DNA form, the CDR3 reads TGTGCCAGCAGTGGCCCGGGACACAACACTGAAGCTTTCTTT. Its translation is CASSGPGHNTEAFF.

Only one count was recorded for this clone. This chain joins TRBV28 and TRBJ2-1; D might be TRBD1 (6 bases). CDR1 and CDR2 (germline): MDHEN, SYDVKM. The ends were cut back, 5 bases at V and 2 bases at J, with 19 bases in the middle. This CDR3 spans 17 amino acids. The CDR3 DNA follows: TGTGCCAGCAGTATGGGTCGAGGGGGAAATACCTACAATGAGCAGTTCTTC. Protein product: CASSMGRGGNTYNEQFF.

The rearrangement links TRBV7-8 to TRBJ1-5; D is undetermined. CDR1 is SGHVS and CDR2 is FQNEAQ in the germline V gene. Trimming took off 0 bases at V and 2 bases at J, with 11 bases between the two ends. CDR3 length: 16 amino acids. CDR3 protein: CASSLAKGGGNQPQHF. DNA of the CDR3: TGTGCCAGCAGCTTAGCGAAGGGTGGAGGCAATCAGCCCCAGCATTTT.

The CDR3 DNA follows: TGTGCCAGCAGCTTGGGACAGGGGTTGTCCTACGAGCAGTACTTC. It specifies CASSLGQGLSYEQYF. The rearrangement joins TRBV5-6 to TRBJ2-7; TRBD1 matches 8 bases. The V gene end was trimmed by 0 bases and the J gene end by 1 base; junction bases not matched to a gene: 3. CDR1 and CDR2 from the germline V gene are SGHDT and YYEEEE. The CDR3 runs 15 residues. Filled out from reference TRBV5-6 and TRBJ2-7, the complete variable domain reads DAGVTQSPTHLIKTRGQQVTLRCSPKSGHDTVSWYQQALGQGPQFIFQYYEEEERQRGNFPDRFSGHQFPNYSSELNVNALLLGDSALYLCASSLGQGLSYEQYFGPGTRLTVT.

With regard to this clone: This CDR3 is also generated by other DNA sequences in the sample. The J gene is TRBJ2-7, the V gene TRBV5-4; no reliable D call. The CDR3 is made up of 11 amino acids. The germline V gene encodes CDR1 SGHNT and CDR2 YYREEE (reference sequence). V was clipped by 5 bases and J by 1 base, with 4 bases between them. CDR3 DNA sequence: TGTGCCAGCAGTTCATCCTACGAGCAGTACTTC. This sequence encodes CASSSSYEQYF.

The chain's CDR3 is CASSKGGRTDYYEQYF. CDR3 nucleotides: TGTGCCAGCAGCAAAGGAGGCCGGACAGATTACTACGAGCAGTACTTC. This chain links TRBV14 with TRBJ2-5, with a weak D call TRBD1 (6 bases). The better agreement between TRBJ2-7 and the DNA end casts doubt on the J call. The CDR3 covers 16 residues. CDR1 and CDR2 from the germline V gene are SGHDN and FVKESK.

The chain combines TRBV25-1 with TRBJ2-2; 7 bases agree with TRBD1. V was clipped by 6 bases and J by 6 bases; unmatched bases: 1. CDR3 length equals 12 residues. Germline assignment: CDR1 MGHDK and CDR2 SYGVNS. The CDR3 is CASRDRAGELFF. CDR3 DNA: TGTGCCAGCAGAGACAGGGCCGGGGAGCTGTTTTTT.

The rearrangement joins TRBV6-1 to TRBJ1-5, with D perhaps matching TRBD1 (5 bases). Germline V CDR1 and CDR2: MNHNS, SASEGT. The CDR3 length is 14 residues. V was trimmed by 7 bases and J by 4 bases, leaving 14 bases between them. The DNA of the CDR3 is TGTGCCAGCATCCATCAGTGGGGGAATCAGCCCCAGCATTTT. The encoded protein is CASIHQWGNQPQHF.

V usage is TRBV6-1 and J usage is TRBJ1-1; 7 nucleotides align to TRBD1. The CDR3 covers 13 residues. Germline lookup yields CDR1 MNHNS and CDR2 SASEGT. V was pared by 4 bases and J by 5 bases, with 4 bases of the junction left unmatched. In nucleotides, the CDR3 is TGTGCCAGCAGTGGGCGACAGGGAACTGAAGCTTTCTTT. Amino acid sequence: CASSGRQGTEAFF.

For this clone: Other DNA sequences of this sample code for an identical CDR3. The chain joins TRBV4-1 to TRBJ2-7; 10 nucleotides agree with TRBD2. The V segment lost 1 base and the J segment 4 bases; nucleotides outside the gene matches: 4. CDR1 is MGHRA, CDR2 YSYEKL, per germline. The CDR3 totals 15 residues. DNA for the CDR3: TGCGCCAGCAGCCAAGGAACTAGCGGGACTTACGAGCAGTACTTC. Translated, it gives CASSQGTSGTYEQYF.

The rearrangement uses TRBV9 and TRBJ1-1; a weak D match, TRBD1 (6 bases). Germline-derived CDR1 and CDR2 are SGDLS and YYNGEE. CDR3 length: 14 residues. Trimming pared 3 bases from V and 3 bases from J, leaving 12 bases between. The CDR3 DNA follows: TGTGCCAGCAGCGCGGACAGTTGGGACACTGAAGCTTTCTTT. The encoded protein is CASSADSWDTEAFF.

The chain employs TRBV11-2 and TRBJ2-3; 9 nucleotides agree with TRBD2. J lost 5 bases, V lost 6 bases, and 6 bases had no gene match. CDR1 is SGHAT, CDR2 FQNNGV, per germline. The CDR3 sequence is 14 residues long. DNA of the CDR3: TGTGCCAGCAGACAAGGGACTAGCCGAGATACGCAGTATTTT. Residues: CASRQGTSRDTQYF.

V is TRBV7-8 and J is TRBJ2-1; no firm D call. Germline CDR1 SGHVS, CDR2 FQNEAQ. Trimming removed 1 base from V and 8 bases from J, with 9 bases in between. This CDR3 has 13 residues. In DNA form, the CDR3 reads TGTGCCAGCAGCTTAGGGCTAGTCTATGAGCAGTTCTTC. Protein product: CASSLGLVYEQFF.

A few counts support this clone. This chain uses TRBV29-1 with TRBJ1-1; D is unresolved. This CDR3 has 12 residues. V lost 1 base and J lost 6, with 9 bases in between. Looked up from germline, CDR1 is SQVTM and CDR2 is ANQGSEA. CDR3 loop: CSVEAQSPEAFF. CDR3 sequence (DNA): TGCAGCGTTGAAGCCCAGAGCCCTGAAGCTTTCTTT.

The chain combines TRBV25-1 with TRBJ1-1, with D perhaps TRBD1 (6 bases). The V and J ends lost 1 base and 7 bases respectively, with 13 bases between them. The CDR3 consists of 14 residues. Germline V gene data show CDR1 as MGHDK and CDR2 as SYGVNS. This CDR3 is CASSEFLGGGEAFF. The CDR3 DNA follows: TGTGCCAGCAGTGAATTTCTAGGAGGGGGTGAAGCTTTCTTT.

CDR3 sequence reads: CASGEQGAVETQYF. The DNA of the CDR3 is TGTGCCAGCGGGGAACAGGGGGCAGTAGAGACCCAGTACTTC. The J gene is TRBJ2-5, the V gene TRBV28; TRBD1 matches at 9 bases. The CDR3 covers 14 residues. After removal of 8 bases from V and 4 bases from J, the junction contained 8 bases not matched to a gene. Looked up from germline, CDR1 is MDHEN and CDR2 is SYDVKM.

The chain joins TRBV9 to TRBJ2-5; D is unclear. Trimming cost V 0 bases and J 3 bases, with 12 bases left between them. In germline, CDR1 is SGDLS, CDR2 YYNGEE. The CDR3 contains 15 residues. The CDR3, as DNA: TGTGCCAGCAGCGTAGGGGCAGGACGGGAAGAGACCCAGTACTTC. It translates to CASSVGAGREETQYF.

The chain links TRBV9 to TRBJ1-3; D possibly corresponds to TRBD1 (5 bases). Germline V gene sequence: CDR1 SGDLS, CDR2 YYNGEE. This CDR3 has 12 amino acids. The germline V and J ends were trimmed by 5 bases and 4 bases, with 7 bases remaining between them. The chain's CDR3 is CASRGLGNTIYF. The CDR3 DNA reads TGTGCCAGCAGGGGGCTAGGAAACACCATATATTTT.

The rearrangement links TRBV28 to TRBJ2-1; no clear D gene. V lost 1 base, J lost 8 bases, and 12 bases lay in between. The germline V gene has CDR1 MDHEN and CDR2 SYDVKM. The CDR3 totals 14 residues. This CDR3 reads CASSLSRPADEQFF. DNA of the CDR3: TGTGCCAGCAGTTTATCTCGACCCGCCGATGAGCAGTTCTTC.

The chain links TRBV4-1 to TRBJ2-7, with D maybe TRBD1 (6 bases). The CDR3 runs 14 residues. CDR1 is MGHRA, CDR2 YSYEKL, per germline. V lost 6 bases and J 6 bases, leaving 18 bases between the germline ends. This CDR3 reads CASRGPGQFSEQYF. The DNA of the CDR3 is TGCGCCAGCAGGGGGCCGGGACAATTTTCCGAGCAGTACTTC.

This clone has a handful of counts. The sample carries other DNA sequences with the same CDR3. This rearrangement joins TRBV13 to TRBJ1-1; D is uncertain. CDR3 size: 12 residues. The V gene lost 0 bases and the J gene lost 3 bases, with 2 bases spanning the gap. Germline CDR1 and CDR2: PRHDT and FYEKMQ (reference sequence). The CDR3 bases are TGTGCCAGCAGCTTAGGAGACACTGAAGCTTTCTTT. Amino acid sequence: CASSLGDTEAFF.

The J gene is TRBJ2-1, the V gene TRBV5-1; D is uncertain. This CDR3 region has 12 residues. V was shortened by 3 bases and J by 7 bases, with 8 bases between the two germline ends. The V gene's germline CDR1 is SGHRS and CDR2 YFSETQ. The CDR3 bases are TGCGCCAGCAGCTATACGCGGAATGAGCAGTTCTTC. Protein product: CASSYTRNEQFF.

This chain connects TRBV15 to TRBJ1-1; a possible D gene is TRBD1 (5 bases). The CDR3 totals 15 residues. Germline lookup yields CDR1 LNHNV and CDR2 YYDKDF (reference sequence). V lost 4 bases to trimming and J lost 6 bases, with 18 bases between them. Here the CDR3 reads CATSTRDGMGAEAFF. CDR3 bases: TGTGCCACCAGCACCCGGGATGGGATGGGGGCTGAAGCTTTCTTT. Combining the CDR3 with reference TRBV15 and TRBJ1-1 gives the whole variable domain DAMVIQNPRYQVTQFGKPVTLSCSQTLNHNVMYWYQQKSSQAPKLLFHYYDKDFNNEADTPDNFQSRRPNTSFCFLDIRSPGLGDTAMYLCATSTRDGMGAEAFFGQGTRLTVV.

The chain links TRBV19 to TRBJ2-1; D is possibly TRBD2 (5 bases). The CDR3 runs to 16 residues. Looked up from germline, CDR1 is LNHDA and CDR2 is SQIVND (reference sequence). The V and J ends lost 4 bases and 2 bases respectively, with 15 bases between them. This chain's CDR3 is CASSSLTSRAYNEQFF. The CDR3 nucleotides are TGTGCCAGTAGTAGCCTCACTAGTCGAGCCTACAATGAGCAGTTCTTC. Full variable domain (outside the CDR3, taken from reference TRBV19 and TRBJ2-1): DGGITQSPKYLFRKEGQNVTLSCEQNLNHDAMYWYRQDPGQGLRLIYYSQIVNDFQKGDIAEGYSVSREKKESFPLTVTSAQKNPTAFYLCASSSLTSRAYNEQFFGPGTRLTVL.

The chain has TRBV7-9 and TRBJ1-1; D perhaps matches TRBD1 (5 bases). Deletions cut 1 base from V and 1 base from J, with 10 bases between. CDR1 is SEHNR, CDR2 FQNEAQ, per germline (reference sequence). This CDR3 is 15 amino acids long. CDR3 loop: CASSLGLGANTEAFF. In nucleotides, the CDR3 is TGTGCCAGCAGCTTAGGTCTAGGGGCGAACACTGAAGCTTTCTTT.

The genes are TRBV7-9 and TRBJ1-4; D might be TRBD1 (5 bases). V was clipped by 4 bases and J by 7 bases, with 13 bases between them. The V gene's germline CDR1 is SEHNR and CDR2 FQNEAQ (reference sequence). The CDR3 consists of 14 residues. Written as DNA, the CDR3 is TGTGCCAGCAGCTCCTTACCGACAGTTGAAAAACTGTTTTTT. The encoded protein is CASSSLPTVEKLFF.

This chain connects TRBV19 to TRBJ2-7; D might be TRBD1 or TRBD2, each matching 5 bases. Deletions cut 5 bases from V and 1 base from J, with 12 bases between. CDR1 and CDR2 from the germline V gene are LNHDA and SQIVND (reference sequence). The CDR3 contains 14 residues. CDR3 in DNA: TGTGCCAGTAGTGTCGGGGCTCCATCCTACGAGCAGTACTTC. The encoded protein is CASSVGAPSYEQYF.

As DNA, the CDR3 is TGTGCCAGCAGTGGCACAGGGACCGGGGAGCTGTTTTTT. It is translated as CASSGTGTGELFF. The chain recombines TRBV6-5 with TRBJ2-2; weak D call: TRBD1 (6 bases). Per germline, CDR1 MNHEY and CDR2 SVGAGI. The CDR3 runs to 13 residues. With 5 bases removed from V and 5 bases from J, the gap between germline ends came to 9 bases.